This T cell receptor beta chain comes out of a study of T cell responses to AZD1222 COVID-19 vaccine. Concerning this clone itself: Its target is unknown.

The CDR3 runs to 15 residues. Trimming removed 0 bases from V and 7 bases from J; junction bases left unmatched: 2. The germline CDR1 and CDR2 sequences are SGDLS and YYNGEE. Generated by immunoSEQ multiplex PCR, the TCRdb table keeps only in-frame clones and is missing some. The data contain 95,000 to 130,000 clones, 80% to 90% of them seen just once; the ten biggest clones take up 3% to 4%. Points from the study as a whole: Just five to seven people given AZD1222 tested seropositive at baseline. The donor cohort was predominantly white British with a female majority, and clonal diversity may have been underestimated. The reported proportion of spike-specific TCRs targeting unmutated variant regions was nearly half.

V gene TRBV9 combines with J gene TRBJ2-3, with TRBD2 identical over 13 bases. Specimen: peripheral blood, collected on day 0 of MenACWY control vaccination. This receptor was identified in an adult in good health. In DNA form, the CDR3 reads TGTGCCAGCAGCGTAGGACTAGCGGGGGGATATACGCAGTATTTT. Amino acids: CASSVGLAGGYTQYF.